This T cell receptor beta chain was identified in a study of preoperative IRX-2 immunotherapy in early breast cancer (dated by TCRdb to the late 2010s). Receptors were amplified or captured by the immunoSEQ multiplex PCR assay. What TCRdb holds here is the immuneACCESS table cut down to in-frame rearrangements. Part of the clones is not present; checked against another copy, under half of the missing clones reflect an unresolved V gene, and the others are unexplained. This sample gives about 33,000 clones in total; roughly 90% of them show up just once. The ten top clones hold about 1.5% of the sample. The treatment or condition label for this specimen denotes: preoperative locoregional IRX-2 cytokine immunotherapy. The samples were obtained from a phase Ib study that tested preoperative, locoregional IRX-2 cytokine immunotherapy meant to prime immune responses. Before surgery, IRX-2 was given to the donors, who were patients with early-stage breast cancer.

About this clone itself: Its specific antigen is unknown. No base qualities exist here, and no much larger clone lies one base off it.

Material: tumor tissue, obtained after IRX-2 immunotherapy. This clonotype was obtained from a human donor with breast cancer.

The nucleotide sequence is TGTGCCAGCAGTTACTCCGGAGGACCTTCACCCCTCCACTTT. Its coded protein is CASSYSGGPSPLHF. This chain joins TRBV6-8 to TRBJ1-6; there is no confident call for the D gene. The V end loses 0 bases and the J end loses 9 bases, and a stretch of 9 bases separates them. The germline V gene specifies MNHGY as CDR1 and SAAAGT as CDR2. Including cysteine and phenylalanine, the CDR3 has 14 amino acids. Only the CDR3 part of the read is kept: 42 bases, read in frame from the first base.